This TCR beta chain was found in a study of regulatory T cells in long-lasting Graves disease. The wider study: For a period under 3 months, newly diagnosed Graves' patients had taken antithyroid drugs.

The time point denotes: newly diagnosed GD, antithyroid drugs for less than 3 months. Isolated PBMC RNA provided the starting material for the TCR library. In its sample, this clonotype was seen a few times. Arm-PCR of CDR3 regions and iRepertoire HTBI primers were used to build TCR beta libraries. MiXCR was run by TCRdb on the multiplex PCR reads, yielding one entry per CDR3 protein. The data contain 440,000 or so distinct CDR3 sequences, roughly 15% of them seen just once; the ten biggest clones take up 9.5% to 12%. The J segment lost 9 bases and the V segment lost 0 bases, leaving 4 bases of the junction unmatched. Germline CDR1 reads SQVTM; CDR2 reads ANQGSEA. This CDR3 is built from 12 residues. This same sample was also part of a study on T cells in Graves' hyperthyroidism and ophthalmopathy. That report notes: Most clonotypes expanded in thyroid above 0.001 were likewise present in blood.

This TCR was recovered from a woman aged 25 to 45 with Graves disease. Material: peripheral blood mononuclear cells (PBMCs), obtained at new diagnosis, from a patient treated with antithyroid drugs. The J gene is TRBJ1-2, the V gene TRBV29-1; TRBD1 matches at 7 bases. The CDR3 DNA reads as TGCAGCGTTGAAGATGACAGGGCACGCTACACCTTC. This encodes CSVEDDRARYTF. The whole variable domain, remainder taken from reference TRBV29-1 and TRBJ1-2, is SAVISQKPSRDICQRGTSLTIQCQVDSQVTMMFWYRQQPGQSLTLIATANQGSEATYESGFVIDKFPISRPNLTFSTLTVSNMSPEDSSIYLCSVEDDRARYTFGSGTRLTVV.